These 31 T cell receptor beta chains originate from one sample sequenced in a study of shared clonotypes between healthy human individuals. Naive-designated CD8 cells lacked CD45RO, were positively enriched for CCR7, and omitted terminally differentiated effector memory CD45RA+ cells. Sequenced by immunoSEQ multiplex PCR; TCRdb stores in-frame clones only, minus some. The sample lists about 2 million clones, approximately 95% occurring once. Sequenced: naive CD8+ T cells sorted from blood. These TCRs come from a man between 18 and 35 years old in good health.

The V and J genes are TRBV7-6 and TRBJ2-7; the match to TRBD2 covers 10 bases. Germline CDR1 SGHVS, CDR2 FNYEAQ. This CDR3 contains 17 residues. The V segment lost 0 bases and the J segment 3 bases; nucleotides outside the gene matches: 8. The CDR3 region is CASSLAELAGASYEQYF. The DNA of the CDR3 is TGTGCCAGCAGCTTAGCGGAGCTAGCGGGGGCCAGCTACGAGCAGTACTTC.

The V and J genes are TRBV19 and TRBJ1-5; no firm D call. Trimming stripped 11 bases from V and 0 bases from J, with 11 bases between. The CDR3 is 13 amino acids. Germline V gives CDR1 LNHDA, CDR2 SQIVND (reference sequence). The CDR3 loop is CAATRVSNQPQHF. DNA for the CDR3: TGTGCCGCCACAAGAGTTAGCAATCAGCCCCAGCATTTT.

The genes are TRBV2 and TRBJ1-5; D perhaps matches TRBD1 (5 bases). Germline V lookup: CDR1 SNHLY, CDR2 FYNNEI. This CDR3 region has 15 residues. V was clipped by 6 bases and J by 0 bases, with 12 bases between them. The CDR3 here is CASRPRGYSNQPQHF. For the CDR3, the DNA is TGTGCCAGCAGGCCGCGGGGCTATAGCAATCAGCCCCAGCATTTT.

V usage is TRBV11-2 and J usage is TRBJ1-1; D gene ambiguous. This CDR3 is 12 amino acids long. Germline V lookup: CDR1 SGHAT, CDR2 FQNNGV. V was pared by 1 base and J by 7 bases, with 7 bases between. The CDR3, as DNA: TGTGCCAGCAGCTTAGCGGAGAATGAAGCTTTCTTT. This codes for CASSLAENEAFF.

This rearrangement joins TRBV4-1 to TRBJ2-1, with D perhaps TRBD1 (5 bases). In germline, CDR1 is MGHRA, CDR2 YSYEKL. This CDR3 has 14 amino acids. The V and J ends lost 1 base and 5 bases respectively, with 9 bases between them. The CDR3 bases are TGCGCCAGCAGCCAAGCCGGCAGGGACAATGAGCAGTTCTTC. Protein: CASSQAGRDNEQFF.

CDR3 DNA sequence: TGTGCCAGCAGCTCCGGGCCCTACATGAACACTGAAGCTTTCTTT. Encoded protein: CASSSGPYMNTEAFF. This chain connects TRBV7-2 to TRBJ1-1; no clear D. CDR3 length: 15 amino acids. Trimming cost V 4 bases and J 0 bases, with 12 bases left between them. Germline CDR1 SGHTA, CDR2 FQGNSA. Supplemented by reference TRBV7-2 and TRBJ1-1, the full variable domain reads GAGVSQSPSNKVTEKGKDVELRCDPISGHTALYWYRQSLGQGLEFLIYFQGNSAPDKSGLPSDRFSAERTGGSVSTLTIQRTQQEDSAVYLCASSSGPYMNTEAFFGQGTRLTVV.

V and J are TRBV28 and TRBJ2-7; perhaps TRBD1 as D (6 bases). V lost 3 bases, J lost 0 bases, and 21 bases lay in between. The CDR3 sequence is 18 residues long. The V gene's germline CDR1 is MDHEN and CDR2 SYDVKM. The CDR3 coding sequence is TGTGCCAGCAGTTTTCCTCGGTTGGACAGACAAAACTCCTACGAGCAGTACTTC. The encoded protein is CASSFPRLDRQNSYEQYF.

This clone was seen only once. This chain links TRBV2 with TRBJ2-3; perhaps TRBD2 as D (6 bases). The germline V gene encodes CDR1 SNHLY and CDR2 FYNNEI. V lost 3 bases to trimming and J lost 6 bases, with 16 bases between them. There are 15 residues in the CDR3. CDR3 sequence (DNA): TGTGCCAGCAGTGAGCCCAGGGATGGGAGGGATACGCAGTATTTT. Encoded protein: CASSEPRDGRDTQYF.

This chain joins TRBV6-1 and TRBJ2-4; D unresolved. The CDR3 loop spans 13 amino acids. In germline, CDR1 is MNHNS, CDR2 SASEGT. Trimming cost V 6 bases and J 9 bases, with 15 bases left between them. CDR3 loop: CASSAINPPIQYF. As DNA, the CDR3 is TGTGCCAGCAGCGCTATCAACCCCCCCATTCAGTACTTC.

A single count supports this clone. The chain employs TRBV6-5 and TRBJ2-2; tentatively, D is TRBD1 or TRBD2 (6 bases each). The germline CDR1 and CDR2 sequences are MNHEY and SVGAGI. V lost 0 bases and J 5 bases, leaving 10 bases between the germline ends. The CDR3 loop spans 15 amino acids. The CDR3 reads CASSYSEGGTGELFF. DNA of the CDR3: TGTGCCAGCAGTTACTCGGAAGGGGGGACCGGGGAGCTGTTTTTT.

The rearrangement links TRBV11-2 to TRBJ2-7; D remains ambiguous. V lost 4 bases and J lost 0, with 16 bases in between. Germline CDR1 SGHAT, CDR2 FQNNGV. There are 16 residues in the CDR3. The CDR3 coding sequence is TGTGCCAGCAGCTCCGCTATGAGCCTGAGCTCCTACGAGCAGTACTTC. Protein sequence: CASSSAMSLSSYEQYF.

This chain links TRBV19 with TRBJ1-2, with a possible D match to TRBD1 (5 bases). Between the trimmed V and J ends, which lost 7 bases and 5 bases, there was a span of 11 bases. Germline CDR1 is LNHDA and CDR2 is SQIVND (reference sequence). This CDR3 is 12 amino acids long. The CDR3 spells CASTQAQYGYTF. DNA of the CDR3: TGTGCCAGTACACAGGCCCAGTATGGCTACACCTTC.

This clone has just one count. The chain is built from TRBV19 and TRBJ2-1; 12 nucleotides agree with TRBD2. Trimming cost V 7 bases and J 1 base; bases outside gene matches: 2. Germline CDR1 is LNHDA and CDR2 is SQIVND (reference sequence). The CDR3 has 15 residues. CDR3 nucleotides: TGTGCCAGTACTGGGACTAGCGGGTCCTACAATGAGCAGTTCTTC. Protein product: CASTGTSGSYNEQFF.

The chain uses TRBV27 and TRBJ1-5; D gene ambiguous. This CDR3 contains 15 residues. V was pared by 6 bases and J by 0 bases, with 12 bases between. Germline V CDR1 and CDR2: MNHEY, SMNVEV (reference sequence). CDR3 protein: CASSPRRSSNQPQHF. CDR3 nucleotide sequence: TGTGCCAGCAGCCCCCGACGGAGTAGCAATCAGCCCCAGCATTTT.

The V gene is TRBV6-5, the J gene TRBJ2-1; 13 nucleotides align to TRBD2. V was pared by 0 bases and J by 4 bases, with 0 bases of the junction left unmatched. The germline V gene has CDR1 MNHEY and CDR2 SVGAGI. The length of the CDR3 is 16 residues. This CDR3 reads CASSYSLAGGYNEQFF. CDR3 nucleotide sequence: TGTGCCAGCAGTTACTCACTAGCGGGAGGGTACAATGAGCAGTTCTTC.

The chain is built from TRBV27 and TRBJ2-1; perhaps TRBD2 as D (5 bases). Germline V lookup: CDR1 MNHEY, CDR2 SMNVEV (reference sequence). The CDR3 totals 16 residues. V lost 4 bases and J lost 2, with 15 bases in between. The CDR3 loop is CASSSPGVSAYNEQFF. CDR3 sequence (DNA): TGTGCCAGCAGTTCACCCGGGGTCTCGGCCTACAATGAGCAGTTCTTC.

A remark on this clone: A much larger clone sits a single nucleotide away, making a read error possible. The sample contains more than one DNA sequence encoding this CDR3. The chain joins TRBV6-6 to TRBJ1-1; TRBD1 might be the D (6 bases). Germline V lookup: CDR1 MNHNY, CDR2 SVGAGI (reference sequence). The CDR3 contains 13 residues. V lost 5 bases and J lost 1, with 8 bases in between. CDR3 nucleotide sequence: TGTGCCAGCAGTCTAGGGGGGAACACTGAAGCTTTCTTT. Amino acids: CASSLGGNTEAFF.

V is TRBV19 and J is TRBJ2-7; TRBD2 matches at 9 bases. V lost 1 base and J lost 7; bases outside the gene matches: 11. Germline loops: CDR1 LNHDA, CDR2 SQIVND (reference sequence). This CDR3 is 16 amino acids long. CDR3 protein: CASSIAQEAGGEEQYF. In DNA, the CDR3 is TGTGCCAGTAGTATAGCCCAAGAAGCGGGAGGCGAAGAGCAGTACTTC.

This clone was seen a single time. The rearrangement uses TRBV19 and TRBJ1-1, with D possibly matching TRBD1 (5 bases). This CDR3 is built from 17 residues. Germline V CDR1 and CDR2: LNHDA, SQIVND (reference sequence). The V and J ends lost 4 bases and 4 bases respectively, with 22 bases between them. The CDR3 coding sequence is TGTGCCAGTAGTACCGCGTGGGGACGGGGAAAGAGCACTGAAGCTTTCTTT. Protein: CASSTAWGRGKSTEAFF.

The sample holds one count of this clone. The rearrangement uses TRBV5-6 and TRBJ1-2; D is perhaps TRBD1 (6 bases). Trimming took off 0 bases at V and 2 bases at J, with 8 bases between the two ends. This CDR3 is 14 amino acids long. The germline V gene has CDR1 SGHDT and CDR2 YYEEEE. CDR3 sequence reads: CASSLEGDNYGYTF. Here the CDR3 DNA reads TGTGCCAGCAGCTTGGAGGGGGACAACTATGGCTACACCTTC.

The rearrangement joins TRBV10-2 to TRBJ2-3; D may be TRBD1 (6 bases). Germline lookup yields CDR1 WSHSY and CDR2 SAAADI. The ends were cut back, 2 bases at V and 4 bases at J, with 13 bases in the middle. The length of the CDR3 is 15 residues. CDR3 loop: CASSERWTASDTQYF. The CDR3 region has the DNA TGCGCCAGCAGTGAGCGGTGGACAGCATCAGATACGCAGTATTTT.

The V call is TRBV9, the J call TRBJ1-6; 7 bases line up with TRBD1. CDR3 length: 15 amino acids. The germline gives CDR1 SGDLS, CDR2 YYNGEE. V lost 0 bases and J lost 10; bases outside the gene matches: 7. CDR3 residues: CASSVGGGKDSPLHF. DNA of the CDR3: TGTGCCAGCAGCGTAGGAGGGGGCAAGGACTCACCCCTCCACTTT.

In this sample, this clone turned up once. This chain connects TRBV9 to TRBJ1-2, with no clear D. This CDR3 spans 15 amino acids. Germline-derived CDR1 and CDR2 are SGDLS and YYNGEE. V shed 2 bases and J shed 1 base, with 12 bases lying between them. The CDR3 reads CASSVSAANNYGYTF. DNA for the CDR3: TGTGCCAGCAGCGTGTCGGCAGCGAATAACTATGGCTACACCTTC.

The rearrangement links TRBV7-9 to TRBJ2-5, with 12 bases fitting TRBD2. This CDR3 has 17 amino acids. Germline V gene sequence: CDR1 SEHNR, CDR2 FQNEAQ (reference sequence). The V gene end was trimmed by 1 base and the J gene end by 10 bases; junction bases not matched to a gene: 13. For the CDR3, the DNA is TGTGCCAGCAGCTTAGGTAGTCAGGGACTAGCGGGTCCGGACCAGTACTTC. Translation: CASSLGSQGLAGPDQYF.

The rearrangement joins TRBV27 to TRBJ2-7; 13 nucleotides align to TRBD2. The ends lost 8 bases at V and 9 bases at J; junction bases unmatched: 13. Germline V gene lookup returns CDR1 MNHEY and CDR2 SMNVEV (reference sequence). The CDR3 contains 15 residues. The CDR3 here is CASAPSWGTSGTQYF. The CDR3 DNA reads as TGTGCCAGCGCACCTTCGTGGGGGACTAGCGGGACGCAGTACTTC.

The CDR3 loop is CASSQGPLTSGGLTDTQYF. The CDR3 nucleotides are TGTGCCAGCAGCCAAGGTCCGCTAACTAGCGGGGGACTCACAGATACGCAGTATTTT. This chain links TRBV4-2 with TRBJ2-3, with TRBD2 matching over 11 bases. Germline V gives CDR1 LGHNA, CDR2 YNFKEQ. After removal of 1 base from V and 2 bases from J, the junction contained 11 bases not matched to a gene. This CDR3 is built from 19 residues.

The V and J genes are TRBV27 and TRBJ2-7, with TRBD1 matching over 10 bases. This CDR3 is 14 amino acids long. Per germline, CDR1 MNHEY and CDR2 SMNVEV (reference sequence). The V segment lost 3 bases and the J segment 6 bases; nucleotides outside the gene matches: 5. The CDR3 sequence: CASSLGQGRREQYF. The CDR3 DNA reads TGTGCCAGCAGTTTGGGACAGGGGCGTCGCGAGCAGTACTTC.

This sequence joins TRBV5-6 and TRBJ1-5; no definite D call. Germline CDR1 SGHDT, CDR2 YYEEEE. The CDR3 loop spans 12 amino acids. Trimming left V 0 bases short and J 9 bases short, with 7 bases between. CDR3 sequence: CASSLAAGPQHF. CDR3 nucleotide sequence: TGTGCCAGCAGCTTGGCCGCTGGGCCCCAGCATTTT.

About this clone: The sample carries other DNA sequences with the same CDR3. The rearrangement links TRBV7-9 to TRBJ1-1; D is unclear. This CDR3 comprises 14 residues. Germline V gene data show CDR1 as SEHNR and CDR2 as FQNEAQ (reference sequence). V gave up 1 base and J gave up 0 bases, with 6 bases separating them. The CDR3 DNA sequence: TGTGCCAGCAGCTTAGGTAGCTTGAACACTGAAGCTTTCTTT. Translation gives CASSLGSLNTEAFF.

The CDR3 spells CASSPTIGSGYYEQYF. The DNA of the CDR3 is TGTGCCAGCAGCCCGACAATTGGTAGCGGATATTACGAGCAGTACTTC. The chain is built from TRBV13 and TRBJ2-7, with TRBD2 as a possible D gene (6 bases). The CDR3 is made up of 16 amino acids. CDR1 and CDR2 (germline): PRHDT, FYEKMQ (reference sequence). V was cut by 5 bases and J by 4 bases, with 21 bases left in between.

The chain combines TRBV7-8 with TRBJ2-7, with TRBD2 matching 10 bases. This CDR3 has 20 residues. Germline CDR1 reads SGHVS; CDR2 reads FQNEAQ. The J segment lost 2 bases and the V segment lost 4 bases, leaving 20 bases of the junction unmatched. The CDR3 region has the DNA TGTGCCAGCAGCTGGATCCGGGACGGGGAAGGACTAGCGGATCCCTACGAGCAGTACTTC. Translating gives CASSWIRDGEGLADPYEQYF.